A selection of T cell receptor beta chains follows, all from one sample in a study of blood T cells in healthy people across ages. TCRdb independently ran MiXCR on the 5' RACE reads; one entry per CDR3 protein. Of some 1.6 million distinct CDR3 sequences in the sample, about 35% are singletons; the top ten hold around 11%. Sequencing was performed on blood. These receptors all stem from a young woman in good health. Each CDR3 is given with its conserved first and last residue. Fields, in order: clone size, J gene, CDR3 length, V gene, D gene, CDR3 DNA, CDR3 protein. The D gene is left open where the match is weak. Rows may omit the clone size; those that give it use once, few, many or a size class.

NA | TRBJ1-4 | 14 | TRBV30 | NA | TGTGCCTGGAGTGTCGGGTCGACTAATGAAAAACTGTTTTTT | CAWSVGSTNEKLFF
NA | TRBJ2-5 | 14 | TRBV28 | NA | TGTGCCAGCAGCTTTGTACAGGTCCAAGAGACCCAGTACTTC | CASSFVQVQETQYF
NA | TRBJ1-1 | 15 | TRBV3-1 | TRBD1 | TGTGCCAGCAGCCGTCCGGGACAGATGAACACTGAAGCTTTCTTT | CASSRPGQMNTEAFF
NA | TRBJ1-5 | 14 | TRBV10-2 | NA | TGCGCCAGCAGTGTTGCTAGGGGGGATCAGCCCCAGCATTTT | CASSVARGDQPQHF
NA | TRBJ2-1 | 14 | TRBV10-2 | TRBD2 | TGCGCCAGCGGTGCTAGCGGGGGCCACAATGAGCAGTTCTTC | CASGASGGHNEQFF
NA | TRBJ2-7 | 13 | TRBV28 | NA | TGTGCCAACAGTTTACTAGCAGCTTACGAGCAGTACTTC | CANSLLAAYEQYF
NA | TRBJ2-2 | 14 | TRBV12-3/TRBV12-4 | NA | TGTGCCAGCAGTTCCCGGGGTAACACCGGGGAGCTGTTTTTT | CASSSRGNTGELFF
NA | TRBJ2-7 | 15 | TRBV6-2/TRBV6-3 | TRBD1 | TGTGCCAGCAGTTACGGACAGGCCCCCGCCTACGAGCAGTACTTC | CASSYGQAPAYEQYF
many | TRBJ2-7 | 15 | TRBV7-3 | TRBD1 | TGTGCCAGCAGCCCGGACAGGGGGCTTTTGAACGAGCAGTACTTC | CASSPDRGLLNEQYF
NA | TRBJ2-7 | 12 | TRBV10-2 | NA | TGCGCCATCCGGGACGGCAGCTACGAGCAGTACTTC | CAIRDGSYEQYF
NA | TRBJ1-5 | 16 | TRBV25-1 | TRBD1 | TGTGCCAGCAGTGAACCCGGGACAGGGTTGGGTCAGCCCCAGCATTTT | CASSEPGTGLGQPQHF
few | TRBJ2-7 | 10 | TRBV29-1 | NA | TGCAGCGTTGAGGGGGAAGAGCAGTACTTC | CSVEGEEQYF
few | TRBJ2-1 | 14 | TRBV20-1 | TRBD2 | TGCAGTGCCCCTACCAGCGGGAGAAACAATGAGCAGTTCTTC | CSAPTSGRNNEQFF
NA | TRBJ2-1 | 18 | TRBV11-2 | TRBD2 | TGTGCCAGCAGCCTCGGACTAGCGGGAGGGCCAAGGTACAATGAGCAGTTCTTC | CASSLGLAGGPRYNEQFF
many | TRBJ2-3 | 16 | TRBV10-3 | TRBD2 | TGTGCCATCAGCGATAGTAGCGGGATTGGTACAGATACGCAGTATTTT | CAISDSSGIGTDTQYF
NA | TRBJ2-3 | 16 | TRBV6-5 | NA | TGTGCCAGCAGTTACAGGGGGGGCTCTAGCACAGATACGCAGTATTTT | CASSYRGGSSTDTQYF
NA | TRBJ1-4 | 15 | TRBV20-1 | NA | TGCAGTGCTAGAGATCACGGGCAGACTAATGAAAAACTGTTTTTT | CSARDHGQTNEKLFF
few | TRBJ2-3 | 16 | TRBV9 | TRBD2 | TGTGCCAGCAGCTCCCTAGCGGGCGAGAGCACAGATACGCAGTATTTT | CASSSLAGESTDTQYF
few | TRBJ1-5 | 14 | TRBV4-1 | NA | TGCGCCAGCAGCCAAGATCTGTCGGGCCAGCCCCAGCATTTT | CASSQDLSGQPQHF
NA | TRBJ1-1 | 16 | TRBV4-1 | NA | TGCGCCAGCAGCCACCCGAGGGGACAAATGAACACTGAAGCTTTCTTT | CASSHPRGQMNTEAFF
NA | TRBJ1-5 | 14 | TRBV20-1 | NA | TGCAGTGCTAGGGTGGGGAAAAGCAATCAGCCCCAGCATTTT | CSARVGKSNQPQHF
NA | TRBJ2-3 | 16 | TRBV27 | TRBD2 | TGTGCCAGCAGGAGTAGCGGGAGTGGTTTCGTAGATACGCAGTATTTT | CASRSSGSGFVDTQYF
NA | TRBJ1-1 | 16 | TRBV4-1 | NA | TGCGCCAGCAGCCAAGACCCAACAGCCATGAACACTGAAGCTTTCTTT | CASSQDPTAMNTEAFF
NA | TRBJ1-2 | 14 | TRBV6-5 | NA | TGTGCCAGCAGTTACGGACAACCCACCTATGGCTACACCTTC | CASSYGQPTYGYTF
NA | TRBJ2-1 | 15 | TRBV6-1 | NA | TGTGCCAACCGGAAACAGCACCGCTCCTACAATGAGCAGTTCTTC | CANRKQHRSYNEQFF
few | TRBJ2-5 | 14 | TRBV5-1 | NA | TGCGCCAGCAGTAGGGAGGGGGTGGATGAGACCCAGTACTTC | CASSREGVDETQYF
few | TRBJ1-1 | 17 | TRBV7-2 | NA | TGTGCCAGCAGCTTATGGTGGGATCAGGGAGAGGGAACTGAAGCTTTCTTT | CASSLWWDQGEGTEAFF
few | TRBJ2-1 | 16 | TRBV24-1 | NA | TGTGCCACCAGTATATCATTTGGCGAGAAATACAATGAGCAGTTCTTC | CATSISFGEKYNEQFF
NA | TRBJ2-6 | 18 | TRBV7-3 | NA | TGTGCCAGCAGCCTCATTGGGACCGCCAACTCTGGGGCCAACGTCCTGACTTTC | CASSLIGTANSGANVLTF
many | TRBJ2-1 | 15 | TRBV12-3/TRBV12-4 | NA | TGTGCCAGCAGAACCGGGACGGGCTCCTACAATGAGCAGTTCTTC | CASRTGTGSYNEQFF
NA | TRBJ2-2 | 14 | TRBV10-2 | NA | TGCGCCAGCAGTGATACAAAAAGGGTTGGGGAGCTGTTTTTT | CASSDTKRVGELFF
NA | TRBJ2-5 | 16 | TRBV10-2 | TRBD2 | TGCGCCGGCAGTGCGGCGAAGCGGGGGCTTGTAGAGACCCAGTACTTC | CAGSAAKRGLVETQYF
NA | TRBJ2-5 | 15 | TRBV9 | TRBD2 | TGTGCCAGCAGCGTAGCTAGCGGGATGCAAGAGACCCAGTACTTC | CASSVASGMQETQYF
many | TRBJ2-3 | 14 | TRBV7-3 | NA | TGTGCCAGCAGCCCTACGGCCTCCACAGATACGCAGTATTTT | CASSPTASTDTQYF
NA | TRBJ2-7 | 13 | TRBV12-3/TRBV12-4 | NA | TGTGCCAGCAGTGGAGTCGTGTCCTACGAGCAGTACTTC | CASSGVVSYEQYF
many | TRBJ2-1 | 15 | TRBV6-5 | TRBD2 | TGTGCCAGCAGTTTAGAGCGGGGCTCCTACAATGAGCAGTTCTTC | CASSLERGSYNEQFF
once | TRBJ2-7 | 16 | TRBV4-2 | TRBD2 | TGTGCCAGCAGCTCCCTCCATGGGGGAGGACTAGGCGAGCAGTACTTC | CASSSLHGGGLGEQYF
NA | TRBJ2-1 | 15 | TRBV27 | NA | TGTGCCAGCAGTTTACAGGGACCTAAGTACAATGAGCAGTTCTTC | CASSLQGPKYNEQFF
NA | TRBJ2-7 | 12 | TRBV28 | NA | TGTGCCAGCAGTCAAGACAGTTTCGAGCAGTACTTC | CASSQDSFEQYF
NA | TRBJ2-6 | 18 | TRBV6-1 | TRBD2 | TGTGTCAGCGGGACTAGCGGGGGCCTACCCCTCTGGGCCAACGTCCTGACTTTC | CVSGTSGGLPLWANVLTF
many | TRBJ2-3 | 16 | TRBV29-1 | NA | TGCAGCGTTGCCGTACCAGTACCTGCTAGCACAGATACGCAGTATTTT | CSVAVPVPASTDTQYF
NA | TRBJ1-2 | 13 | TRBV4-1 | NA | TGCGCCAACAGCCAATCGAGAACAGGGGGCTACACCTTC | CANSQSRTGGYTF
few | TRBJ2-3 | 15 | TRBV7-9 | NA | TGTGCCAGCAGCCACCCAGGGCCCAGCACAGATACGCAGTATTTT | CASSHPGPSTDTQYF
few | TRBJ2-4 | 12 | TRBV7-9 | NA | TGTGCCAGCAGCTTTCAGGCCGACATTCAGTACTTC | CASSFQADIQYF
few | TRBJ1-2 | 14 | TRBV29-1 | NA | TGCAGCGTTGAAGATCATGGCCGACCTTCTGGCTACACCTTC | CSVEDHGRPSGYTF
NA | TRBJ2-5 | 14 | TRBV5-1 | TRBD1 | TGCGCCAGCAGCCCCCTGGGACAGCAAGAGACCCAGTACTTC | CASSPLGQQETQYF
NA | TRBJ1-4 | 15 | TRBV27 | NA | TGCGCCAGCAGTTTAAAATCTGGCAGGAATGAAAAACTGTTTTTT | CASSLKSGRNEKLFF
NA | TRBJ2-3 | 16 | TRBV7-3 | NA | TGTGCCAGCAGCTTAATCGTCGGAGGAAACACAGATACGCAGTATTTT | CASSLIVGGNTDTQYF
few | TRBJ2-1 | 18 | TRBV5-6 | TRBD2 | TGTGCCAGCAGCTTCAGCGGGGGGCCTGGCGGGTCCTACAATGAGCAGTTCTTC | CASSFSGGPGGSYNEQFF
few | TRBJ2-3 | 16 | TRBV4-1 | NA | TGCGCCAGCAGCCAGGACCCCAGAGTAGACACAGATACGCAGTATTTT | CASSQDPRVDTDTQYF
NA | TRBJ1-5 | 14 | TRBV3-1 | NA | TGTGCCAGCAGCCAAGCAGCCGGTAATCAGCCCCAGCATTTT | CASSQAAGNQPQHF
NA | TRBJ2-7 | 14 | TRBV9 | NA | TGTGCCAGCAGCGTGGACGCATTGGTGGGCGAGCAGTACTTC | CASSVDALVGEQYF
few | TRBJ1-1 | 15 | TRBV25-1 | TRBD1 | TGTGCCAGCAGTGGTCGACAGGGTGGATCGACTGAAGCTTTCTTT | CASSGRQGGSTEAFF